The present entry profiles one TCR beta chain with its context. The antigen remains unidentified. CDR3 size: 17 residues. The germline V gene has CDR1 MNHEY and CDR2 SMNVEV (reference sequence). Trimming took 5 bases from V and 1 from J; bases not matched to a gene: 7. This sample stems from a study of shared clonotypes between healthy human individuals. General observations from the study: Clonotype sharing across a handful of donors was observed for around 4.5% of naive CD4 clonotypes. Donor scarcity curtailed the genetic and exposure-history diversity represented herein. The generation probabilities recorded for non-shared clonotypes fell below those of clonotypes shared by all four donors.

Repertoires were generated with immunoSEQ multiplex PCR, while TCRdb's copy carries only in-frame clones and drops some. Among roughly 1,600,000 clones listed, 97% to 99% were seen once. This TCR came from a man aged 30 to 45 in good health. The sequencing sample was made of naive CD4+ T cells sorted from blood. Subset specified: CD45RA+ positively selected. V usage is TRBV27 and J usage is TRBJ2-1, with 11 bases identical to TRBD2. CDR3 loop: CASSHSLAGGSYNEQFF. CDR3 coding DNA: TGTGCCAGCAGTCATTCCTTAGCGGGAGGGTCCTACAATGAGCAGTTCTTC.